This T cell receptor beta chain was recorded in a study of blood T cell repertoires in COVID-19. Trimming took 5 bases from V and 2 from J; bases not matched to a gene: 3. Germline lookup yields CDR1 SGHTA and CDR2 FQGNSA. The CDR3 has 16 residues. Authors' analysis steps: Estimates of nucleated cell counts were drawn from the amplification of reference gene primers. Repertoires were generated with immunoSEQ multiplex PCR, while TCRdb's copy carries only in-frame clones and drops some. The V and J calls and clone size were taken over from that table, and D and trimming were inferred from the DNA. The table has roughly 250,000 clones, 85% seen once.

Sequencing was performed on peripheral blood. This TCR was sampled from a middle-aged man with acute or convalescent COVID-19. The chain joins TRBV7-2 to TRBJ2-2; 12 nucleotides line up with TRBD2. The CDR3 DNA sequence: TGTGCCAGCAGCATACTAGCGGGGGGCAACACCGGGGAGCTGTTTTTT. Protein sequence: CASSILAGGNTGELFF.